The subject of this entry is one T cell receptor (beta chain). Its target is unknown. Donors in the study were healthy people who gave bone marrow. The V and J ends lost 3 bases and 0 bases respectively, with 7 bases between them. This CDR3 has 13 residues. In germline, CDR1 is SQVTM, CDR2 ANQGSEA. The source of the sample is a study of cytomegalovirus exposure and HLA in healthy donors. Broader study findings: Among TCR beta chains, those listed as cytomegalovirus-associated numbered roughly 150. A previous analysis found most TCR beta V segments productive roughly 90% or roughly 30% of the time.

PCR amplification relied on 60 Vbeta primers (plus 13 Jbeta primers). Produced via immunoSEQ multiplex PCR; TCRdb's table is partial and in-frame only. The table lists over 85,000 clones, around 70% of them singletons. This TCR came from a female donor in good health and CMV-seronegative. The sample taken for sequencing was PBMCs. This rearrangement joins TRBV29-1 to TRBJ2-3, with D unresolved. The CDR3, as DNA: TGCAGCGTTGATCTTGTGAGCACAGATACGCAGTATTTT. Protein product: CSVDLVSTDTQYF.